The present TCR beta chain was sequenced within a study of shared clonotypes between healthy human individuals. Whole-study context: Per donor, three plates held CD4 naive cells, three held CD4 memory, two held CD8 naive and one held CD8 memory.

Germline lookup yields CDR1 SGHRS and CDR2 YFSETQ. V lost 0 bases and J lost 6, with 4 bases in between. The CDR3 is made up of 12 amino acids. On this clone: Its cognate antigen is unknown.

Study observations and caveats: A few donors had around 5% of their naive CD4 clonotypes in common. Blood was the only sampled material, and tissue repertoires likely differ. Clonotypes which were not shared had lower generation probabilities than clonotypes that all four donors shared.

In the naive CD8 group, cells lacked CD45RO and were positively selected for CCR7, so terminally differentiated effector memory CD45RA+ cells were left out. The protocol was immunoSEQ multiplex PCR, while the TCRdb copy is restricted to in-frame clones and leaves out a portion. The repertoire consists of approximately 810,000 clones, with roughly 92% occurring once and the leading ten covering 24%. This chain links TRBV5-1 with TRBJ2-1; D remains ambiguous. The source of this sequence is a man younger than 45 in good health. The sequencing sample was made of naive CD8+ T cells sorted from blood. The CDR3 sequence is CASSLALNEQFF. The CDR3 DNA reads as TGCGCCAGCAGCTTGGCTCTCAATGAGCAGTTCTTC.